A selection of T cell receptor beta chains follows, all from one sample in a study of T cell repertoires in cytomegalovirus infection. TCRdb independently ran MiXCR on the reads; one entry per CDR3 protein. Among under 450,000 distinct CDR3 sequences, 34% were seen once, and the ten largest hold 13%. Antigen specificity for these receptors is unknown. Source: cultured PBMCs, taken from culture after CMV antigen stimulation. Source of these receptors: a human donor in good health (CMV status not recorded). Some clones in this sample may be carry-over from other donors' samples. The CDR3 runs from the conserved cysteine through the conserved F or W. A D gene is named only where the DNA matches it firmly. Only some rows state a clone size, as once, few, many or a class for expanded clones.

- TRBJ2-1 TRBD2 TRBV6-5 TGTGCCAGCAGGCTGGGACTAGCGGATTACAATGAGCAGTTCTTC CASRLGLADYNEQFF
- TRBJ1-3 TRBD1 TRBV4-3 TGCGCCAGCAGCCGCCGGGACAGGAATTACCTTACCTCTGGAAACACCATATATTTT CASSRRDRNYLTSGNTIYF
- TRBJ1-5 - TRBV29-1 TGCAGCGTAGTACAGGGATTTGACAATCAGCCCCAGCATTTT CSVVQGFDNQPQHF
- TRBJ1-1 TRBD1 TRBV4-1 TGCGCCAGCAGCCAATGGATAGGGACAGGGGTGAACACTGAAGCTTTCTTT CASSQWIGTGVNTEAFF
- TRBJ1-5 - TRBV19 TGTGCCAGTAGACCCATACTCAGTTCGGAGGGGTTCCTCAATCAGCCCCAGCATTTT CASRPILSSEGFLNQPQHF
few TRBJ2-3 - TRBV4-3 TGCGCCAGCAGCCAAGAAGGTCCAGGACTGTCCTTAGATACGCAGTATTTT CASSQEGPGLSLDTQYF
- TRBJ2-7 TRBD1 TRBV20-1 TGCAGTGCAAGGACAGGGGGTACCTACGAGCAGTACTTC CSARTGGTYEQYF
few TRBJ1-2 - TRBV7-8 TGTGCCAGCAGCTTAGCCAGGGACGGCTACACCTTC CASSLARDGYTF
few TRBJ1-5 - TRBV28 TGTGCCAGCAGTCCCCGGGATCGAAGGGAACATAGCAATCAGCCCCAGCATTTT CASSPRDRREHSNQPQHF
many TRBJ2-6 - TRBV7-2 TGTGCCAGCAGCTTTACAGGCTCTGGGGCCAACGTCCTGACTTTC CASSFTGSGANVLTF
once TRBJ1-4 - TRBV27 TGTGCCAGCAGTCCTTTAGGCCCCTTGGATGGTGAAAAACTGTTTTTT CASSPLGPLDGEKLFF
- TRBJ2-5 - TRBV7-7 TGTGCTAGCAGCTTGAACGGAAAAGAGACCCAGTACTTC CASSLNGKETQYF
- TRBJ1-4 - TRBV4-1 TGCGCCAGCAGCCAAGAATCGGGACGGAGTAATGAAAAACTGTTTTTT CASSQESGRSNEKLFF
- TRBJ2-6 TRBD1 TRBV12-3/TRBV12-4 TGTGCCAGCAGCACACACGACAGGGCCGGGGCCAACGTCCTGACTTTC CASSTHDRAGANVLTF
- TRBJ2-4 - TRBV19 TGTGCCAGTAGTCTAGGTACGGGGGCCAAAAACATTCAGTACTTC CASSLGTGAKNIQYF
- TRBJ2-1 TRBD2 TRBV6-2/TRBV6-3 TGTGCCAGCAGTCCATCTATCGTCTTAGCGGGATCTGTTTACAATGAGCAGTTCTTC CASSPSIVLAGSVYNEQFF
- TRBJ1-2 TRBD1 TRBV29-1 TGCAGCGCCGGGACAGGGGGCGAGTTAAACTATGGCTACACCTTC CSAGTGGELNYGYTF
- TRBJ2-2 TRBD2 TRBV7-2 TGTGCCAGCAGCCTTAGAGGACTAGCGGGAGTAGGCAACACCGGGGAGCTGTTTTTT CASSLRGLAGVGNTGELFF
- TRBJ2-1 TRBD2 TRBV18 TGTGCCAGCTCACCCCTAGCGGGAGGGTACAATGAGCAGTTCTTC CASSPLAGGYNEQFF
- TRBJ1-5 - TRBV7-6 TGTGCCAGCAGCTTAGGGGCCTCTCAGCCCCAGCATTTT CASSLGASQPQHF
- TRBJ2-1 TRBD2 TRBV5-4 TGTGCCAGCAGCTTGGGGACTAGCGGGAGGAGGGGATACAATGAGCAGTTCTTC CASSLGTSGRRGYNEQFF
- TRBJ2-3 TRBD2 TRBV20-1 TGCAGTGTTCCGGGACTAGCAAAGGCAGATACGCAGTATTTT CSVPGLAKADTQYF
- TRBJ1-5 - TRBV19 TGTGCCAGTAGTGGACAGTTTAGCAATCAGCCCCAGCATTTT CASSGQFSNQPQHF
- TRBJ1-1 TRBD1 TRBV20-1 TGCAGTGCTTTGAAGGGGGCGCAAAACACTGAAGCTTTCTTT CSALKGAQNTEAFF
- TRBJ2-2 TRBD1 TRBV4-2 TGTGCCAGCAGCCAACCAGGGGGCGCGGCCGGGGAGCTGTTTTTT CASSQPGGAAGELFF
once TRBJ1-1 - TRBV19 TGTGCCACCGGAGGGGGGTACACTGAAGCTTTCTTT CATGGGYTEAFF
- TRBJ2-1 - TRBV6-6 TGTGCCAGTCGGACTTCCTACAATGAGCAGTTCTTC CASRTSYNEQFF
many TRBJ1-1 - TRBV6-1 TGTGCCAGCAGGAACACCCAGGGGCGAAGGAACACTGAAGCTTTCTTT CASRNTQGRRNTEAFF
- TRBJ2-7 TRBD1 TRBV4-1 TGCGCCAGCAGCCAAGATCTTCGTCGGGACAGGGCTAAGCAGTACTTC CASSQDLRRDRAKQYF
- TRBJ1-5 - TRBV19 TGTGCCAGTAGCCCGGTCAACGTGGGGTTCCAGCCCCAGCATTTT CASSPVNVGFQPQHF
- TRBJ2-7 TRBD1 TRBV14 TGTGCCAGCAGCCAACGAACCGGGACAGGTATCTACGAGCAGTACTTC CASSQRTGTGIYEQYF
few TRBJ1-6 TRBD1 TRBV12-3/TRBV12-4 TGTGCCAGCAGTATGACAGGGAACTATAATTCACCCCTCCACTTT CASSMTGNYNSPLHF
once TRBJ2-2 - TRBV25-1 TGTGCCAGCAGCCCCCGACTAGGGATTAGAACCGGGGAGCTGTTTTTT CASSPRLGIRTGELFF
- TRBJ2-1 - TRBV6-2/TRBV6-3 TGTGCCAGCAGTTATATGCTCGGGTGGGAGAGGGTCAATGAGCAGTTCTTC CASSYMLGWERVNEQFF
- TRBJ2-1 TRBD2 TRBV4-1 TGCGCCAGCAGCCAATTAGCGGGAGGCCCGCGCAATGAGCAGTTCTTC CASSQLAGGPRNEQFF
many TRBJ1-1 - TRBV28 TGTGCCAGCAGTTTAGGTCCCACTGAAGCTTTCTTT CASSLGPTEAFF
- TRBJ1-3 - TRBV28 TGTGCCAGCACCACCCCCGGACGGAACACCATATATTTT CASTTPGRNTIYF
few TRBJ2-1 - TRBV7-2 TGTGCCAGCAGCCGAGAGGCGGGATACCCCAATGAGCAGTTCTTC CASSREAGYPNEQFF
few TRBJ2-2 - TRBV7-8 TGTGCCAGCAGCTTACGTCAGACTTCGAACACCGGGGAGCTGTTTTTT CASSLRQTSNTGELFF
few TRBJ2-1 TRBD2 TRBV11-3 TGTGCCAGCAGCTCCCGACTAGCGGGTTACAATGAGCAGTTCTTC CASSSRLAGYNEQFF
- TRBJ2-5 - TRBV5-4 TGTGCCAGCAGCGAGTTAGGCACGGGGGAGTTTCGAGAGACCCAGTACTTC CASSELGTGEFRETQYF
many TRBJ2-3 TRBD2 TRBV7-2 TGTGCCAGCAGCTTAGTGTTGCGCGGGAGGGCCGGGACAGATACGCAGTATTTT CASSLVLRGRAGTDTQYF
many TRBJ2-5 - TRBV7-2 TGTGCCAGCAGCCCCGGTGGGTGGGAGGAAGAGACCCAGTACTTC CASSPGGWEEETQYF
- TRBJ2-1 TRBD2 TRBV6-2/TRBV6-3 TGTGCCAGCAAAAGGACTAGCGGCTACAATGAGCAGTTCTTC CASKRTSGYNEQFF
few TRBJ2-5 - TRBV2 TGTGCCAGCAGCACCGAGGGGGAGGAGACCCAGTACTTC CASSTEGEETQYF
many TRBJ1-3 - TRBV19 TGTGCCAGTACCCTAGACAGATACTCTGGAAACACCATATATTTT CASTLDRYSGNTIYF
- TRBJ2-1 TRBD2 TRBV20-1 TGCAGTGCGGCAGCGGGAGCGTCCTACAATGAGCAGTTCTTC CSAAAGASYNEQFF
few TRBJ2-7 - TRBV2 TGTGCCAGCAGTGAAATGTCAGAGGATTACGAGCAGTACTTC CASSEMSEDYEQYF
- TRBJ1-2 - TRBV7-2 TGTGCCAGCAGCTTAACCAACAGGGCTGGCTACACCTTC CASSLTNRAGYTF